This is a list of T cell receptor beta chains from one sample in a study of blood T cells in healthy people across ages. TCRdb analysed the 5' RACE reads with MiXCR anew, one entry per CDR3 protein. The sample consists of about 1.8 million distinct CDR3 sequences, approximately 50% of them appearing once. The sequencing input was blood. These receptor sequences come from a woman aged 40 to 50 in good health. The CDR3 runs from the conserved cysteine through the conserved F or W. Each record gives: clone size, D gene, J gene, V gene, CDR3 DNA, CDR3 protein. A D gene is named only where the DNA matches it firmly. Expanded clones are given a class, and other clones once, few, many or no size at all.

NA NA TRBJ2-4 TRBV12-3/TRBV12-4 TGTGCCAGCAGACCTACCGGGACAACCAAAAACATTCAGTACTTC CASRPTGTTKNIQYF
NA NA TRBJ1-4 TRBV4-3 TGCGCCAGCAGCCCCTGGAGGGGTAATGAAAAACTGTTTTTT CASSPWRGNEKLFF
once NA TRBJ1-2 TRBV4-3 TGCGCCAGCAGCCAAGTGGTTCCCAGGGAGGCTAACTATGGCTACACCTTC CASSQVVPREANYGYTF
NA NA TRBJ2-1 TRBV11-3 TGTGCCAGCAGCCCCCGCCCGCCGGCGTACAATGAGCAGTTCTTC CASSPRPPAYNEQFF
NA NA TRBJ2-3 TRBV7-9 NA CASSFGQGAYF
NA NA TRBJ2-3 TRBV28 TGTGCCAGCAGGCCACACGGAGGACCTGCGCAGTATTTT CASRPHGGPAQYF
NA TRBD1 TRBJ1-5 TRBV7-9 TGTGCCAGCAGCGGGGGACAGGCCAGCAATCAGCCCCAGCATTTT CASSGGQASNQPQHF
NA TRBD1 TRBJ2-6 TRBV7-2 TGTGCCAGCAGCGACAGGGCGGGCTCTGGGGCCAACGTCCTGACTTTC CASSDRAGSGANVLTF
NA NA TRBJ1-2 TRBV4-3 TGCGCCAGCAGCCAGAACACCAGGGGTTATGGCTACACCTTC CASSQNTRGYGYTF
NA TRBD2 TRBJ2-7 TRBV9 TGTGCCAGCAGCGTAGTAGCGGGGGGGCCATACGAGCAGTACTTC CASSVVAGGPYEQYF
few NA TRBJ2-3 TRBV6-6 TGTGCCAGCAGTTACTCGGCTAGCTACCTGGATACGCAGTATTTT CASSYSASYLDTQYF
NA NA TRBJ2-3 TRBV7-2 TGTGCCAGCAGCTTGGCCATAGGACTCACAGATACGCAGTATTTT CASSLAIGLTDTQYF
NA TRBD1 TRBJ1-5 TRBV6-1 TGTGCCAGCAGGAAGGGGGTAGGACAGGGGAGGAATCAGCCCCAGCATTTT CASRKGVGQGRNQPQHF
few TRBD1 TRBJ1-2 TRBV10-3 TGTGCCATCCTAACTCAGGGGGCAAGGGAAGGCTACACCTTC CAILTQGAREGYTF
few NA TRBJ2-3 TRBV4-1 TGCGCCAGCAGCCCCCCTGGTACTGGCGGGGGCACAGATACGCAGTATTTT CASSPPGTGGGTDTQYF
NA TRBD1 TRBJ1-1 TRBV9 TGTGCCAGCAATACAGGGGTGTCGGACACTGAAGCTTTCTTT CASNTGVSDTEAFF
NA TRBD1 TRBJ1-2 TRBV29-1 TGCAGCGTTGGACAGGGGGTTGACTATGGCTACACCTTC CSVGQGVDYGYTF
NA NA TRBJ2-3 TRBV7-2 TGTGCCAGCAGCTGGACTGGGGGTGGGTTGGATACGCAGTATTTT CASSWTGGGLDTQYF
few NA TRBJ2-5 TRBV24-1 TGTGCCACCAGTGACCAAGGATCCCAAGAGACCCAGTACTTC CATSDQGSQETQYF
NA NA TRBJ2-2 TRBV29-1 TGCAGCGTAGAAAGGACCATAGGATCCAACACCGGGGAGCTGTTTTTT CSVERTIGSNTGELFF
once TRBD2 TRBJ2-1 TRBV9 TGTGCCAGCAGCGTTCTGGGCGGGGGGTTCGATGAGCAGTTCTTC CASSVLGGGFDEQFF
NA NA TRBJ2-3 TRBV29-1 TGCAGCGTTGGCCCCCTGGATACGCAGTATTTT CSVGPLDTQYF